This entry concerns a single T cell receptor (beta chain). What it recognizes is unknown. TCRdb independently ran MiXCR on the RT-PCR reads; one entry per CDR3 protein. This table has 300 or so distinct CDR3 sequences, about 61% appearing once. This entry belongs to a study of yellow fever vaccine responses in identical twins. Study-wide points: Among the twins, the vaccine T cell response reportedly seemed partly convergent and partly personalized.

J lost 2 bases, V lost 0 bases, and 5 bases had no gene match. The CDR3 sequence is 17 residues long. Source: T cells from blood (PBMCs), unsorted or a sorted subset (not recorded which), taken before or after yellow fever vaccination (not recorded which). The chain carries TRBV23-1 and TRBJ1-5, with TRBD1 matching 9 bases. TRBV23-1 belongs to the ORF category, with a function that is uncertain. The TCR sequence derives from a female donor who received the yellow fever vaccine. CDR3 sequence (DNA): TGCGCCAGCAGTCAATCCGACAGGGGGGCCCGCAATCAGCCCCAGCATTTT. Amino acids: CASSQSDRGARNQPQHF.